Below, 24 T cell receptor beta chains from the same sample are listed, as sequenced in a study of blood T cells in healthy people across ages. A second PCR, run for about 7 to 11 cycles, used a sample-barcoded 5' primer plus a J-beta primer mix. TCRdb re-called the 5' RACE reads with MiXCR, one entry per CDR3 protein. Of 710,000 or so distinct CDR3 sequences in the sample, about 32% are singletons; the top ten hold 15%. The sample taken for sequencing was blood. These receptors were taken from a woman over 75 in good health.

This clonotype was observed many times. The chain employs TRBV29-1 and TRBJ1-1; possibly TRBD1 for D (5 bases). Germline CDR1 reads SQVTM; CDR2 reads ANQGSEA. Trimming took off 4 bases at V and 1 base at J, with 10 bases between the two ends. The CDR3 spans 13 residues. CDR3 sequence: CSVAYRRNTEAFF. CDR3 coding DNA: TGCAGCGTTGCTTACAGGCGGAACACTGAAGCTTTCTTT.

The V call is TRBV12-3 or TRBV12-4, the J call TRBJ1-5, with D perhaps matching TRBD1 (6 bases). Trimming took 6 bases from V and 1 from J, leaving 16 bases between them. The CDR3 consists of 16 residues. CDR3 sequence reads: CASRRGGLGSNQPQHF. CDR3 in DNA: TGTGCCAGCAGACGTGGGGGGCTTGGAAGCAATCAGCCCCAGCATTTT.

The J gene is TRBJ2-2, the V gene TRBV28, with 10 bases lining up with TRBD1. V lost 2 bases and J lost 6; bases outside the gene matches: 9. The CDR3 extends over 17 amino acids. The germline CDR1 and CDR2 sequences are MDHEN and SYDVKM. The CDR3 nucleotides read TGTGCCAGCAGTTTACGCTTCAGGGACAGGGGATCCGGGGAGCTGTTTTTT. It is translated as CASSLRFRDRGSGELFF.

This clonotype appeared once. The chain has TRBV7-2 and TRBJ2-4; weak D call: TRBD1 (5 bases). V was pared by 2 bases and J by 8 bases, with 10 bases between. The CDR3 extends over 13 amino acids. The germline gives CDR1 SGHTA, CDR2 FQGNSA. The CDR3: CASSLQGGDIQYF. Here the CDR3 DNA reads TGTGCCAGCAGCTTACAGGGCGGTGACATTCAGTACTTC.

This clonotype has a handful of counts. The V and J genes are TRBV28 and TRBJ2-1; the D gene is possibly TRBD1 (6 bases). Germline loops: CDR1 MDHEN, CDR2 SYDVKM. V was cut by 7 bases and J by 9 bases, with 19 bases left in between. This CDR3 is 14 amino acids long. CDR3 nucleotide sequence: TGTGCCAGCAATCTCCTGGTCAGGGGCGGTGAGCAGTTCTTC. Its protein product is CASNLLVRGGEQFF.

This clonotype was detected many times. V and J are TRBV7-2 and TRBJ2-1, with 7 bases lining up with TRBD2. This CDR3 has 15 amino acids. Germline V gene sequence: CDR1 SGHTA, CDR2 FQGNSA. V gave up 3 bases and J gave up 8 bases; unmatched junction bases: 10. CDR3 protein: CASSLGGTSRDEQFF. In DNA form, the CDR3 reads TGTGCCAGCAGCTTGGGGGGGACTTCAAGGGATGAGCAGTTCTTC.

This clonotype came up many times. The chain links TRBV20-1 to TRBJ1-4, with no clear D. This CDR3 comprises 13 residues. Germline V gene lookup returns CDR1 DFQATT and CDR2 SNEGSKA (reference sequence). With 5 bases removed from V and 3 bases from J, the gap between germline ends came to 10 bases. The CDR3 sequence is CSARTFPNEKLFF. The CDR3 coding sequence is TGCAGTGCTCGGACTTTTCCTAATGAAAAACTGTTTTTT.

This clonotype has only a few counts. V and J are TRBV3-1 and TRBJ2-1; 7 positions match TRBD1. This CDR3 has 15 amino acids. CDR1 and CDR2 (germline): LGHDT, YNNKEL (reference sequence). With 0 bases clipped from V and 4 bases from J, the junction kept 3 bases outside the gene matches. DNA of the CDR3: TGTGCCAGCAGCCAAGAGGGGACAGCTTACAATGAGCAGTTCTTC. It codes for CASSQEGTAYNEQFF.

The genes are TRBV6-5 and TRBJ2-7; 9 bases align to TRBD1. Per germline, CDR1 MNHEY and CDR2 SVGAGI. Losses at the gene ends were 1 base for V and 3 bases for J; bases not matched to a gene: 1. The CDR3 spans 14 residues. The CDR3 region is CASSYLGQGYEQYF. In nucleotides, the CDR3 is TGTGCCAGCAGTTACTTGGGACAGGGCTACGAGCAGTACTTC.

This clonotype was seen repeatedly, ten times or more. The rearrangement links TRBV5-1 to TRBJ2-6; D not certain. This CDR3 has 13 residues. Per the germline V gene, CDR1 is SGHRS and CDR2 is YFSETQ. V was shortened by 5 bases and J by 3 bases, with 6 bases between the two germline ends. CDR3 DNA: TGCGCCAGCAGATCCTTTGGGGCCAACGTCCTGACTTTC. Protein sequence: CASRSFGANVLTF. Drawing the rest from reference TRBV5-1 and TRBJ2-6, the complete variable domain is KAGVTQTPRYLIKTRGQQVTLSCSPISGHRSVSWYQQTPGQGLQFLFEYFSETQRNKGNFPGRFSGRQFSNSRSEMNVSTLELGDSALYLCASRSFGANVLTFGAGSRLTVL.

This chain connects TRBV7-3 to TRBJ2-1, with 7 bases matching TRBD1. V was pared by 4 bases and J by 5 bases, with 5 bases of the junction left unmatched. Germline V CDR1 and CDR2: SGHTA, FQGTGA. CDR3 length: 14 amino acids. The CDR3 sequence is CASSSDRADNEQFF. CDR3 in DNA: TGTGCCAGCAGCTCTGACAGGGCTGACAATGAGCAGTTCTTC.

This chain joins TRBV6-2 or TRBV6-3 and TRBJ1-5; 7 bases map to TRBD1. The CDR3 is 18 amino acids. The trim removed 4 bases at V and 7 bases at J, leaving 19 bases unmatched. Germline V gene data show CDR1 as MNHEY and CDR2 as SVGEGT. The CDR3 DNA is TGTGCCAGCAGTTTTACCCCTTGGGGGACAGATGAAAACCAGCCCCAGCATTTT. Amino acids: CASSFTPWGTDENQPQHF.

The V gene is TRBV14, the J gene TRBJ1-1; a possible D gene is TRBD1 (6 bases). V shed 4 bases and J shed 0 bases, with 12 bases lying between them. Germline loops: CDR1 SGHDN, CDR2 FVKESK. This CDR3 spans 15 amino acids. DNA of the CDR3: TGTGCCAGCAGCCCAAAGACAGGACTGAACACTGAAGCTTTCTTT. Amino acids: CASSPKTGLNTEAFF.

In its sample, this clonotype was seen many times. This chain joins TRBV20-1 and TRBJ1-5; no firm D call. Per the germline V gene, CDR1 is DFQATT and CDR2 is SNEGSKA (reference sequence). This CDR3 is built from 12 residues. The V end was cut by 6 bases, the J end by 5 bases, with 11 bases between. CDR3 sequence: CSASAADQPQHF. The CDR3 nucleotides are TGCAGTGCCTCCGCCGCCGATCAGCCCCAGCATTTT.

The CDR3 DNA reads TGTGCCAGCTCACAGGGGGGTCCTTATAGTGGCACTGAAGCTTTCTTT. Residues: CASSQGGPYSGTEAFF. This chain connects TRBV18 to TRBJ1-1; D perhaps matches TRBD1 (6 bases). Trimming cost V 4 bases and J 4 bases, with 19 bases left between them. The V gene's germline CDR1 is KGHSH and CDR2 LQKENI. There are 16 residues in the CDR3.

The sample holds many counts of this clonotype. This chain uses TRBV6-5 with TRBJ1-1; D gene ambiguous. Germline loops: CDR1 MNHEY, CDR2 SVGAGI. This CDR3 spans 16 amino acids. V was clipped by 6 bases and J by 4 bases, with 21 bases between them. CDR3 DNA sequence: TGTGCCAGCAGCTACGGGAGGAGTACTGGCGGCACTGAAGCTTTCTTT. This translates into CASSYGRSTGGTEAFF.

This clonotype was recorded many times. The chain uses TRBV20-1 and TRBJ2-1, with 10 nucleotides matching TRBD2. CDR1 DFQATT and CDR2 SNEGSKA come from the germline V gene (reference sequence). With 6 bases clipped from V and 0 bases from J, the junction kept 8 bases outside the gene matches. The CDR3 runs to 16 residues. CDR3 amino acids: CSALAGGVRSYNEQFF. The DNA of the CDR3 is TGCAGTGCCTTAGCGGGGGGCGTCCGCTCCTACAATGAGCAGTTCTTC.

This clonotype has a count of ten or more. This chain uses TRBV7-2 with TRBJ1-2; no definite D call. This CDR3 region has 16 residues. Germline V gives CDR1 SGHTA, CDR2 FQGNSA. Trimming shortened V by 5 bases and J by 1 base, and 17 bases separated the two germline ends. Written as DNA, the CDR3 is TGTGCCAGCAGCGCCCCCGGGTCCCCCCGTAACTATGGCTACACCTTC. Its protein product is CASSAPGSPRNYGYTF.

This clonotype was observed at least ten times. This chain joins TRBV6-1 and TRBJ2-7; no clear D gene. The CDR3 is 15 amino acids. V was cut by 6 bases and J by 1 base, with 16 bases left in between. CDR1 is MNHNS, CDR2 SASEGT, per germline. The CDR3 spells CASSVGVLTSYEQYF. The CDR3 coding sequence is TGTGCCAGCAGCGTGGGTGTCCTAACATCCTACGAGCAGTACTTC.

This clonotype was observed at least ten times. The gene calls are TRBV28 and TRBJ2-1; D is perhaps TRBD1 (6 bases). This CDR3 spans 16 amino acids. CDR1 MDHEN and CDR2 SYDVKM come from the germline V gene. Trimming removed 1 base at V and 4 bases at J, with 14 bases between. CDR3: CASSLLAGALYNEQFF. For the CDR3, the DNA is TGTGCCAGCAGTTTATTAGCAGGGGCCTTATACAATGAGCAGTTCTTC. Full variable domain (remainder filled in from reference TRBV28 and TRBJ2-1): DVKVTQSSRYLVKRTGEKVFLECVQDMDHENMFWYRQDPGLGLRLIYFSYDVKMKEKGDIPEGYSVSREKKERFSLILESASTNQTSMYLCASSLLAGALYNEQFFGPGTRLTVL.

CDR3: CASSQVDLVTYNEQFF. CDR3 DNA sequence: TGCGCCAGCAGCCAAGTCGACCTCGTCACCTACAATGAGCAGTTCTTC. V is TRBV4-1 and J is TRBJ2-1; unclear D gene. CDR3 size: 16 residues. V lost 1 base and J 2 bases, leaving 12 bases between the germline ends. Per germline, CDR1 MGHRA and CDR2 YSYEKL.

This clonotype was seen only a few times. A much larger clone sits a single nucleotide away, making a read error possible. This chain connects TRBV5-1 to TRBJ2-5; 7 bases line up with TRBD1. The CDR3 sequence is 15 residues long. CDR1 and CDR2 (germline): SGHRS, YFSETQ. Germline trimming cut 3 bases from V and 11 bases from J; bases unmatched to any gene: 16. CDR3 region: CASSSRQGTYNEQYF. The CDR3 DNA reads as TGCGCCAGCAGCTCCCGACAGGGAACATACAATGAGCAGTACTTC.

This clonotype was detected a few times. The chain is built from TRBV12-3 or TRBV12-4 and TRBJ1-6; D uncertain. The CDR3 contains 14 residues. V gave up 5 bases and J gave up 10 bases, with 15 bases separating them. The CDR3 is CASSEGPRRSPLHF. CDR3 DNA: TGTGCCAGCAGTGAAGGTCCACGGAGATCACCCCTCCACTTT.

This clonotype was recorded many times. The CDR3 bases are TGTGCCAGCAGCGACCCTATTGGCCGAAGGGAGCAGTTCTTC. This sequence encodes CASSDPIGRREQFF. This chain connects TRBV9 to TRBJ2-1; D is undetermined. Trimming pared 3 bases from V and 10 bases from J, leaving 17 bases between. CDR3 length: 14 residues. Germline V lookup: CDR1 SGDLS, CDR2 YYNGEE.